This T cell receptor (beta chain) was captured by sequencing in a study of blood T cell repertoires in COVID-19. Study-wide context: Material from acute and convalescent COVID-19 was sourced from the United States, Italy and Spain. PBMCs, B-cell-depleted T cells, or T cells provided the cDNA or gDNA that made up the material.

Recovered status in Cohort 3 required two negative PCRs, clearance, or symptom resolution. CDR1 SEHNR and CDR2 FQNEAQ come from the germline V gene (reference sequence). V was cut by 0 bases and J by 4 bases, with 10 bases left in between. CDR3 length equals 15 residues. In the original processing: Estimated nucleated cell counts came from reference gene primer amplification. Generated by immunoSEQ multiplex PCR, the TCRdb table keeps only in-frame clones and is missing some. V and J calls and clone size come straight from that table; D and trimming were deduced from the DNA. The table includes 200,000 to 250,000 clones, nearly 90% detected once.

Sequencing was carried out using PBMCs or T cells enriched from blood (not recorded which). The chain combines TRBV7-9 with TRBJ1-3; D not resolved. The source of this sequence is a young man who had recovered from COVID-19. In nucleotides, the CDR3 is TGTGCCAGCAGCTTAGCGTCGGGGTCCGGAAACACCATATATTTT. Amino acid sequence: CASSLASGSGNTIYF.